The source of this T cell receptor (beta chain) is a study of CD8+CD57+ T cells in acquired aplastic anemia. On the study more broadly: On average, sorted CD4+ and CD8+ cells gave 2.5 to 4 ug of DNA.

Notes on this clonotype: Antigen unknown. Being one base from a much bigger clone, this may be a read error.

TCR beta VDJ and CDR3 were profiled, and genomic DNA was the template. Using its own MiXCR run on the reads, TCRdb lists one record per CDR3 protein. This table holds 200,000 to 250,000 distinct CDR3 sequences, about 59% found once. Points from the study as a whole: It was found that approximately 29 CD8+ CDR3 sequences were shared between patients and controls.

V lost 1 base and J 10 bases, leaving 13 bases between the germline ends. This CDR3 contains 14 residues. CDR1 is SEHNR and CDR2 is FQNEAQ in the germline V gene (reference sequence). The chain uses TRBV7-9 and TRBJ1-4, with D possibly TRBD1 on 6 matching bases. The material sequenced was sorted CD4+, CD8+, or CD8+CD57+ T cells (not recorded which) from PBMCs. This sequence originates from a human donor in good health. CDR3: CASSLGGGDGKLFF. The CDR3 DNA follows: TGTGCCAGCAGCTTAGGAGGGGGGGATGGAAAACTGTTTTTT.